This T cell receptor (beta chain) is drawn from a study of tumor-infiltrating lymphocytes in primary liver carcinoma. Total RNA amounting to around 530 ng was the source from which TCR beta cDNA was made with a constant-region primer. Libraries of TCR beta came from three nested multiplex PCR rounds with slightly modified ARM-PCR. The two initial PCR rounds, ten to eleven cycles each, used TRBV1-TRBV30 forward and C-beta reverse primers. TCRdb processed the multiplex PCR reads anew with MiXCR; each CDR3 protein has one entry. The data show fewer than 350,000 distinct CDR3 sequences, with 65% seen just once and under 8.5% held by the top ten. V dropped 5 bases and J dropped 10; count of bases not matched to a gene: 8. CDR1 is SGHNT, CDR2 YYREEE, per germline (reference sequence). The CDR3 is made up of 14 amino acids. This clonotype was counted ten times or more. Unsorted whole blood yielded blood RNA, and germline DNA was extracted as well.

Sample: peripheral blood. The sequence derives from a man aged 35 to 55 with primary liver carcinoma and hepatitis B virus infection. V and J are TRBV5-4 and TRBJ2-1, with TRBD2 matching over 11 bases. The CDR3 bases are TGTGCCAGCAGTTCAGGGACTAGCGGTTGGGAGCAGTTCTTC. Protein: CASSSGTSGWEQFF.